A single sample gave rise to the 27 T cell receptor beta chains below, sequenced in a study of T cell changes during pregnancy in multiple sclerosis. The protocol was immunoSEQ multiplex PCR, while the TCRdb copy is restricted to in-frame clones and leaves out a portion. The table lists some 11,000 clones, approximately 90% of them singletons. The sample in question was CD8+ T cells from peripheral blood mononuclear cells, obtained in the second trimester of pregnancy. All receptors come from a female donor in good health, enrolled as a control in a pregnancy study.

V usage is TRBV19 and J usage is TRBJ2-3, with a tentative D call TRBD2 (5 bases). The CDR3 covers 15 residues. Germline values: CDR1 LNHDA, CDR2 SQIVND (reference sequence). Trimming shortened V by 0 bases and J by 7 bases, and 14 bases separated the two germline ends. CDR3 sequence: CASSIDRGSSYTQYF. CDR3 DNA: TGTGCCAGTAGTATAGATCGTGGGAGTTCGTATACGCAGTATTTT.

The rearrangement joins TRBV6-5 to TRBJ1-1; 7 bases are a match to TRBD1. Germline CDR1 and CDR2: MNHEY and SVGAGI. The length of the CDR3 is 15 residues. Germline trimming cut 2 bases from V and 1 base from J; bases unmatched to any gene: 4. The CDR3 spells CASSYGTEWNTEAFF. Written as DNA, the CDR3 is TGTGCCAGCAGTTACGGGACAGAATGGAACACTGAAGCTTTCTTT.

This chain connects TRBV6-5 to TRBJ1-2; D gene unclear. In germline, CDR1 is MNHEY, CDR2 SVGAGI. This CDR3 comprises 12 residues. Trimming cost V 4 bases and J 8 bases, with 11 bases left between them. The CDR3 DNA sequence: TGTGCCAGCAGTTCCGGGGTCGGAGGCTACACCTTC. It specifies CASSSGVGGYTF.

In its sample, this clone ranks as medium-sized. The gene calls are TRBV4-3 and TRBJ2-7; 7 bases are shared with TRBD1. The CDR3 has 15 residues. Trimming cost V 4 bases and J 1 base; bases outside gene matches: 7. The germline gives CDR1 LGHNA, CDR2 YSLEER. For the CDR3, the DNA is TGCGCCAGCAGCCTCGGGCAGGGGGATTCCTACGAGCAGTACTTC. Amino acids: CASSLGQGDSYEQYF.

The V gene is TRBV29-1, the J gene TRBJ2-6, with D possibly matching TRBD2 (5 bases). Germline CDR1 reads SQVTM; CDR2 reads ANQGSEA. V was pared by 7 bases and J by 3 bases, with 13 bases between. The CDR3 covers 14 residues. The CDR3, as DNA: TGCAGCGCGCGCGACGGGGATGGGGCCAACGTCCTGACTTTC. It specifies CSARDGDGANVLTF.

The CDR3 spells CASSSGETQYF. In nucleotides, the CDR3 is TGTGCCAGCAGCTCCGGTGAGACCCAGTACTTC. The V call is TRBV5-4, the J call TRBJ2-5, with D unresolved. This CDR3 comprises 11 residues. Trimming took off 3 bases at V and 5 bases at J, with 5 bases between the two ends. Per the germline V gene, CDR1 is SGHNT and CDR2 is YYREEE (reference sequence).

This chain connects TRBV5-1 to TRBJ1-2; D may be TRBD1 (5 bases). The length of the CDR3 is 14 residues. The V and J ends lost 3 bases and 5 bases respectively, with 14 bases between them. CDR1 and CDR2 from the germline V gene are SGHRS and YFSETQ. The CDR3 loop is CASSWGDGTYGYTF. Here the CDR3 DNA reads TGCGCCAGCAGCTGGGGGGACGGAACTTATGGCTACACCTTC.

This chain links TRBV9 with TRBJ1-1; TRBD1 matches 7 bases. This CDR3 contains 12 residues. V was pared by 5 bases and J by 4 bases, with 2 bases of the junction left unmatched. Germline CDR1 and CDR2: SGDLS and YYNGEE. In DNA, the CDR3 is TGTGCCAGCAGGTCAGGGGGCACTGAAGCTTTCTTT. Its translation is CASRSGGTEAFF.

This chain links TRBV6-5 with TRBJ2-1, with 10 nucleotides matching TRBD2. The V gene's germline CDR1 is MNHEY and CDR2 SVGAGI. This CDR3 has 14 residues. V trimming: 8 bases; J trimming: 4 bases; junction bases outside the gene matches: 5. The CDR3 region has the DNA TGTGCCAGCCGAACTAGCGGGGAATACAATGAGCAGTTCTTC. It specifies CASRTSGEYNEQFF.

In its sample, this clone was seen a few times. This rearrangement joins TRBV28 to TRBJ1-4, with TRBD1 identical over 8 bases. Trimming removed 6 bases from V and 4 bases from J; junction bases left unmatched: 7. There are 15 residues in the CDR3. Per the germline V gene, CDR1 is MDHEN and CDR2 is SYDVKM. The CDR3 spells CASSLPGQDNEKLFF. CDR3 coding DNA: TGTGCCAGCAGCCTGCCGGGACAGGATAATGAAAAACTGTTTTTT.

This sequence joins TRBV4-2 and TRBJ2-3; TRBD1 is a possible D gene (6 bases). The V end lost 0 bases, the J end lost 1 base, and 11 bases lay between the germline ends. Germline V gene sequence: CDR1 LGHNA, CDR2 YNFKEQ. There are 16 residues in the CDR3. In DNA, the CDR3 is TGTGCCAGCAGCCAAGATCAGGCAGGGGGCACAGATACGCAGTATTTT. Protein sequence: CASSQDQAGGTDTQYF.

The genes are TRBV30 and TRBJ2-1; TRBD2 agrees at 11 bases. V shed 0 bases, J shed 3 bases, and the junction held 13 bases outside the gene matches. Germline CDR1 is GTSNPN and CDR2 is SVGIG (reference sequence). The CDR3 covers 19 residues. The CDR3 DNA reads as TGTGCCTGGAGTGTACTAGGTCCCCTAGCGGGGGGCAACTACAATGAGCAGTTCTTC. Translated: CAWSVLGPLAGGNYNEQFF.

The chain is built from TRBV27 and TRBJ1-1; no clear D. V lost 1 base and J lost 5, with 8 bases in between. The V gene's germline CDR1 is MNHEY and CDR2 SMNVEV (reference sequence). The CDR3 contains 13 residues. The DNA for the CDR3 is TGTGCCAGCAGTTTATATCAGTATACTGAAGCTTTCTTT. Its protein product is CASSLYQYTEAFF.

By share of the sample, this clone is medium-sized. V and J are TRBV11-3 and TRBJ2-7; 10 bases fit TRBD1. CDR1 SGHNT and CDR2 YENEEA come from the germline V gene. CDR3 size: 16 residues. V was pared by 5 bases and J by 4 bases, with 11 bases of the junction left unmatched. DNA of the CDR3: TGTGCCAGCAGCCCCCCACCGGGGACAGGGGTTTACGAGCAGTACTTC. This translates into CASSPPPGTGVYEQYF.

The chain joins TRBV6-1 to TRBJ2-3; TRBD1 aligns across 7 bases. The CDR3 is 15 residues long. V was pared by 3 bases and J by 3 bases, with 6 bases of the junction left unmatched. The V gene's germline CDR1 is MNHNS and CDR2 SASEGT. CDR3 DNA: TGTGCCAGCAGTGATGACAGGGCCGTGACAGATACGCAGTATTTT. Residues: CASSDDRAVTDTQYF.

This clone came up once. The chain carries TRBV7-2 and TRBJ2-3; a weak D match, TRBD2 (5 bases). This CDR3 is 16 amino acids long. CDR1 and CDR2 from the germline V gene are SGHTA and FQGNSA. Trimming took 4 bases from V and 0 from J, leaving 14 bases between them. CDR3 nucleotides: TGTGCCAGCAGCTCTCTAGCTTGGACTAGCACAGATACGCAGTATTTT. This sequence encodes CASSSLAWTSTDTQYF. The complete variable domain, with remaining parts taken from reference TRBV7-2 and TRBJ2-3, reads GAGVSQSPSNKVTEKGKDVELRCDPISGHTALYWYRQSLGQGLEFLIYFQGNSAPDKSGLPSDRFSAERTGGSVSTLTIQRTQQEDSAVYLCASSSLAWTSTDTQYFGPGTRLTVL.

DNA for the CDR3: TGTGCCAGCAAGGAGGGCATCTACGAGCAGTACTTC. Translation gives CASKEGIYEQYF. This chain links TRBV2 with TRBJ2-7; the D gene is possibly TRBD2 (6 bases). Trimming cost V 7 bases and J 3 bases, with 10 bases left between them. The germline CDR1 and CDR2 sequences are SNHLY and FYNNEI. This CDR3 has 12 residues.

V is TRBV5-1 and J is TRBJ1-2; TRBD1 matches 8 bases. CDR1 is SGHRS, CDR2 YFSETQ, per germline. The CDR3 has 15 residues. The V segment lost 1 base and the J segment 7 bases; nucleotides outside the gene matches: 9. DNA for the CDR3: TGCGCCAGCAGCTTGAACGGACAGGGTCAGGTTGGCTACACCTTC. Protein product: CASSLNGQGQVGYTF.

This chain connects TRBV27 to TRBJ2-7; perhaps TRBD1 as D (6 bases). Between the trimmed V and J ends, which lost 2 bases and 3 bases, there was a span of 14 bases. Germline V gives CDR1 MNHEY, CDR2 SMNVEV (reference sequence). This CDR3 has 15 amino acids. CDR3: CASSLGAGDVYEQYF. The CDR3 DNA sequence: TGTGCCAGCAGTTTAGGGGCAGGGGATGTCTACGAGCAGTACTTC.

V is TRBV6-1 and J is TRBJ2-7; 9 bases are shared with TRBD2. The CDR3 sequence is 15 residues long. From germline, CDR1 is MNHNS and CDR2 SASEGT. J was trimmed by 2 bases and V by 4 bases; bases with no gene match: 6. The CDR3 bases are TGTGCCAGCAGTGTTCTGGCGGGGGGGGCCTACGAGCAGTACTTC. Its translation: CASSVLAGGAYEQYF.

Remarks on this clone: The junction differs from germline at one of its ends, possibly a read error. The chain recombines TRBV7-6 with TRBJ2-7; 10 nucleotides match TRBD2. The CDR3 runs to 14 residues. CDR1 and CDR2 (germline): SGHVS, FNYEAQ. This chain's CDR3 is CASSLAGVSYEQYF. Here the CDR3 DNA reads TGTGCCAGCAGCCTAGCGGGAGTCTCCTACGAGCAGTACTTC.

This clone was detected a few times. The genes are TRBV10-1 and TRBJ1-1, with 7 bases matching TRBD1. CDR3 length equals 13 residues. Germline assignment: CDR1 WNHNN and CDR2 SYGVQD (reference sequence). V trimming: 0 bases; J trimming: 5 bases; junction bases outside the gene matches: 0. DNA for the CDR3: TGCGCCAGCAGTGAGTCGGGACAGACTGAAGCTTTCTTT. This gives the protein CASSESGQTEAFF.

This clone was picked up a small number of times. The chain uses TRBV6-4 and TRBJ2-3, with D possibly matching TRBD2 (6 bases). Germline V gene sequence: CDR1 MRHNA, CDR2 SNTAGT. The V gene lost 6 bases and the J gene lost 2 bases, with 9 bases spanning the gap. The CDR3 is 13 amino acids. The CDR3 DNA follows: TGTGCCAGCAGCCGGACTAACACAGATACGCAGTATTTT. Residues: CASSRTNTDTQYF.

The chain links TRBV27 to TRBJ2-5, with D tentatively TRBD1 (6 bases). CDR1 is MNHEY and CDR2 is SMNVEV in the germline V gene (reference sequence). The CDR3 has 13 amino acids. Trimming shortened V by 10 bases and J by 5 bases, and 17 bases separated the two germline ends. CDR3 loop: CAIGEGVGETQYF. The CDR3 DNA reads TGTGCCATCGGTGAGGGGGTGGGGGAGACCCAGTACTTC.

The V gene is TRBV6-4, the J gene TRBJ1-1, with D possibly TRBD1 on 5 matching bases. The CDR3 is made up of 13 amino acids. Per the germline V gene, CDR1 is MRHNA and CDR2 is SNTAGT. Trimming took off 6 bases at V and 0 bases at J, with 8 bases between the two ends. The CDR3 loop is CASSLTVNTEAFF. CDR3 bases: TGTGCCAGCAGCTTGACAGTGAACACTGAAGCTTTCTTT.

This sequence joins TRBV5-5 and TRBJ1-2; 8 nucleotides agree with TRBD1. The CDR3 is made up of 14 amino acids. With 1 base clipped from V and 8 bases from J, the junction kept 7 bases outside the gene matches. CDR1 SGHKS and CDR2 YYEKEE come from the germline V gene (reference sequence). Here the CDR3 reads CASSLSQGAQGYTF. CDR3 DNA sequence: TGTGCCAGCAGCTTGTCCCAGGGGGCGCAGGGCTACACCTTC.

The chain is built from TRBV10-3 and TRBJ1-3; D uncertain. The CDR3 totals 12 residues. V was clipped by 8 bases and J by 2 bases, with 7 bases between them. Per the germline V gene, CDR1 is ENHRY and CDR2 is SYGVKD. The CDR3 region is CAIQVAGNTIYF. The CDR3 DNA is TGTGCCATCCAGGTGGCTGGAAACACCATATATTTT.